These T cell receptor beta chains were read from a single sample in a study of blood T cell repertoires in COVID-19. Generated by immunoSEQ multiplex PCR, the TCRdb table keeps only in-frame clones and is missing some. This sample has some 250,000 clones, with 70% to 90% found just once. The sequenced sample consisted of PBMCs or T cells enriched from blood (not recorded which). All receptors derive from a woman between 50 and 59 years old who had recovered from COVID-19. Both conserved end residues are part of each CDR3. Fields, in order: V gene, clone size, D gene, J gene, CDR3 protein, CDR3 DNA. A D gene is named only where the DNA matches it firmly. Clone size is given for some rows only: seen once, a few or many times, or a class if the clone is expanded.

v_call: TRBV27
clone_size: NA
d_call: NA
j_call: TRBJ2-3
cdr3_aa: CASNKGLGGAQYF
cdr3_nt: TGTGCCAGCAATAAAGGGCTAGGAGGGGCGCAGTATTTT

v_call: TRBV18
clone_size: NA
d_call: NA
j_call: TRBJ2-3
cdr3_aa: CASSPVPAGHTQYF
cdr3_nt: TGTGCCAGCTCACCAGTCCCGGCGGGTCATACGCAGTATTTT

v_call: TRBV29-1
clone_size: NA
d_call: NA
j_call: TRBJ2-5
cdr3_aa: CSAIPGGAQETQYF
cdr3_nt: TGCAGCGCTATCCCTGGCGGGGCCCAAGAGACCCAGTACTTC

v_call: TRBV12-3/TRBV12-4
clone_size: NA
d_call: NA
j_call: TRBJ2-7
cdr3_aa: CASSLHGGEQYF
cdr3_nt: TGTGCCAGCAGTCTCCATGGGGGGGAGCAGTACTTC

v_call: TRBV12-3/TRBV12-4
clone_size: NA
d_call: NA
j_call: TRBJ1-1
cdr3_aa: CASSLRGNTEAFF
cdr3_nt: TGTGCCAGCAGTTTAAGGGGGAACACTGAAGCTTTCTTT

v_call: TRBV7-3
clone_size: NA
d_call: TRBD2
j_call: TRBJ2-1
cdr3_aa: CASSPGTSGPYNEQFF
cdr3_nt: TGTGCCAGCAGTCCCGGGACTAGCGGGCCGTACAATGAGCAGTTCTTC

v_call: TRBV5-5
clone_size: NA
d_call: TRBD1
j_call: TRBJ1-1
cdr3_aa: CASSWGQGVNTEAFF
cdr3_nt: TGTGCCAGCAGCTGGGGACAGGGGGTGAACACTGAAGCTTTCTTT

v_call: TRBV6-2/TRBV6-3
clone_size: NA
d_call: TRBD1
j_call: TRBJ1-2
cdr3_aa: CASSSTTGGDYGYTF
cdr3_nt: TGTGCCAGCAGTTCCACGACAGGGGGCGACTATGGCTACACCTTC

v_call: TRBV27
clone_size: NA
d_call: TRBD1
j_call: TRBJ1-2
cdr3_aa: CASSLMTGGYYGYTF
cdr3_nt: TGTGCCAGCAGTCTTATGACAGGGGGCTATTATGGCTACACCTTC

v_call: TRBV7-2
clone_size: NA
d_call: NA
j_call: TRBJ2-3
cdr3_aa: CASSLEGTFRGTQYF
cdr3_nt: TGTGCCAGCAGCTTAGAGGGGACATTCCGAGGTACGCAGTATTTT

v_call: TRBV28
clone_size: NA
d_call: NA
j_call: TRBJ2-5
cdr3_aa: CASSLVLGVMETQYF
cdr3_nt: TGTGCCAGCAGTTTGGTATTAGGGGTTATGGAGACCCAGTACTTC

v_call: TRBV3-1/TRBV3-2
clone_size: NA
d_call: TRBD2
j_call: TRBJ2-1
cdr3_aa: CASSQIAGYSYNEQFF
cdr3_nt: TGTGCCAGCAGCCAAATAGCGGGATACTCCTACAATGAGCAGTTCTTC

v_call: TRBV28
clone_size: few
d_call: TRBD1
j_call: TRBJ1-5
cdr3_aa: CAALDRGNQPQHF
cdr3_nt: TGTGCCGCCCTGGACAGGGGCAATCAGCCCCAGCATTTT

v_call: TRBV20-1
clone_size: NA
d_call: NA
j_call: TRBJ2-3
cdr3_aa: CSVASEHTQYF
cdr3_nt: TGCAGTGTGGCTAGCGAGCATACGCAGTATTTT

v_call: TRBV5-1
clone_size: NA
d_call: NA
j_call: TRBJ2-7
cdr3_aa: CASSLAAPPRYEQYF
cdr3_nt: TGCGCCAGCAGCTTGGCCGCTCCACCGCGCTACGAGCAGTACTTC

v_call: TRBV5-1
clone_size: NA
d_call: NA
j_call: TRBJ2-1
cdr3_aa: CASSLVPTSEQFF
cdr3_nt: TGCGCCAGCAGCTTGGTGCCTACTAGTGAGCAGTTCTTC

v_call: TRBV7-9
clone_size: NA
d_call: NA
j_call: TRBJ1-2
cdr3_aa: CASSSTTEFTNYGYTF
cdr3_nt: TGTGCCAGCAGCTCCACGACAGAGTTTACTAACTATGGCTACACCTTC

v_call: TRBV27
clone_size: NA
d_call: NA
j_call: TRBJ1-1
cdr3_aa: CASSLSHRMDTEAFF
cdr3_nt: TGTGCCAGCAGTTTATCGCACAGGATGGACACTGAAGCTTTCTTT

v_call: TRBV7-9
clone_size: NA
d_call: NA
j_call: TRBJ1-5
cdr3_aa: CASSLAEGWGNQPQHF
cdr3_nt: TGTGCCAGCAGCTTAGCCGAGGGATGGGGCAATCAGCCCCAGCATTTT

v_call: TRBV9
clone_size: few
d_call: TRBD2
j_call: TRBJ2-2
cdr3_aa: CASSVAASGRGTEELFF
cdr3_nt: TGTGCCAGCAGCGTAGCGGCTAGCGGGAGGGGCACCGAGGAGCTGTTTTTT

v_call: TRBV4-1
clone_size: few
d_call: NA
j_call: TRBJ2-1
cdr3_aa: CASSQDWPRGSVNEQFF
cdr3_nt: TGCGCCAGCAGCCAAGATTGGCCCCGCGGTTCGGTGAATGAGCAGTTCTTC

v_call: TRBV28
clone_size: NA
d_call: NA
j_call: TRBJ1-2
cdr3_aa: CASSLLGEGDYGYTF
cdr3_nt: TGTGCCAGCAGTTTATTAGGCGAGGGGGACTATGGCTACACCTTC

v_call: TRBV2
clone_size: NA
d_call: NA
j_call: TRBJ2-1
cdr3_aa: CASSKYSGTPYPDEQFF
cdr3_nt: TGTGCCAGCAGCAAGTACTCCGGGACACCGTATCCGGATGAGCAGTTCTTC

v_call: TRBV28
clone_size: NA
d_call: NA
j_call: TRBJ2-7
cdr3_aa: CASRQGFVYEQYF
cdr3_nt: TGTGCCAGCAGGCAGGGATTCGTCTACGAGCAGTACTTC

v_call: TRBV2
clone_size: once
d_call: NA
j_call: TRBJ1-3
cdr3_aa: CASSEWRPAGNTIYF
cdr3_nt: TGTGCCAGCAGTGAATGGAGGCCGGCTGGAAACACCATATATTTT

v_call: TRBV28
clone_size: NA
d_call: TRBD1
j_call: TRBJ1-2
cdr3_aa: CASSPWTGSDVYGYTF
cdr3_nt: TGTGCCAGCAGTCCCTGGACAGGGTCCGACGTCTATGGCTACACCTTC

v_call: TRBV5-6
clone_size: NA
d_call: NA
j_call: TRBJ1-6
cdr3_aa: CASSLTGQGDSPLHF
cdr3_nt: TGTGCCAGCAGCTTGACAGGGCAAGGGGATTCACCCCTCCACTTT

v_call: TRBV28
clone_size: NA
d_call: NA
j_call: TRBJ2-5
cdr3_aa: CASSPQGSSRETQYF
cdr3_nt: TGTGCCAGCAGTCCCCAGGGCTCAAGTAGAGAGACCCAGTACTTC

v_call: TRBV28
clone_size: NA
d_call: TRBD1
j_call: TRBJ1-4
cdr3_aa: CASRYAGTVVDEKLFF
cdr3_nt: TGTGCCAGCAGATATGCCGGGACAGTGGTAGATGAAAAACTGTTTTTT

v_call: TRBV5-1
clone_size: NA
d_call: TRBD1
j_call: TRBJ2-2
cdr3_aa: CASSLTPGTGNTGELFF
cdr3_nt: TGCGCCAGCAGCCTGACCCCCGGGACAGGGAACACCGGGGAGCTGTTTTTT

v_call: TRBV27
clone_size: few
d_call: NA
j_call: TRBJ1-4
cdr3_aa: CASSSLREGNEKLFF
cdr3_nt: TGTGCCAGCAGTTCCCTTAGGGAGGGGAATGAAAAACTGTTTTTT

v_call: TRBV3-1/TRBV3-2
clone_size: NA
d_call: NA
j_call: TRBJ1-3
cdr3_aa: CASSPHREGTGNTIYF
cdr3_nt: TGTGCCAGCAGCCCGCATCGGGAGGGGACTGGAAACACCATATATTTT

v_call: TRBV3-1/TRBV3-2
clone_size: NA
d_call: TRBD2
j_call: TRBJ2-2
cdr3_aa: CASSQEGLANTGELFF
cdr3_nt: TGTGCCAGCAGCCAAGAGGGACTAGCGAACACCGGGGAGCTGTTTTTT

v_call: TRBV5-4
clone_size: NA
d_call: TRBD1
j_call: TRBJ1-1
cdr3_aa: CASSLNRGVAFF
cdr3_nt: TGTGCCAGCAGCTTGAACAGGGGGGTAGCTTTCTTT

v_call: TRBV12-3/TRBV12-4
clone_size: NA
d_call: TRBD2
j_call: TRBJ2-7
cdr3_aa: CGLAGASCYEQYF
cdr3_nt: TGTGGACTAGCGGGAGCCAGTTGCTACGAGCAGTACTTC

v_call: TRBV5-4
clone_size: NA
d_call: TRBD1
j_call: TRBJ1-2
cdr3_aa: CASSLVTRGQGGYTF
cdr3_nt: TGTGCCAGCAGCTTGGTGACCAGGGGGCAAGGAGGCTACACCTTC

v_call: TRBV5-1
clone_size: NA
d_call: TRBD2
j_call: TRBJ2-1
cdr3_aa: CASSLRDYSYNEQFF
cdr3_nt: TGCGCCAGCAGCTTACGGGACTACTCCTACAATGAGCAGTTCTTC

v_call: TRBV5-1
clone_size: NA
d_call: TRBD1
j_call: TRBJ2-6
cdr3_aa: CASSQAGTGASGANVLTF
cdr3_nt: TGCGCCAGCAGCCAGGCCGGGACAGGGGCCTCTGGGGCCAACGTCCTGACTTTC

v_call: TRBV19
clone_size: NA
d_call: TRBD1
j_call: TRBJ2-1
cdr3_aa: CASRFTGDSSYNEQFF
cdr3_nt: TGTGCCAGTAGATTTACAGGGGACAGCTCCTACAATGAGCAGTTCTTC

v_call: TRBV10-3
clone_size: NA
d_call: NA
j_call: TRBJ1-2
cdr3_aa: CAISVEVDYGYTF
cdr3_nt: TGTGCCATCAGTGTGGAGGTGGACTATGGCTACACCTTC

v_call: TRBV7-2
clone_size: few
d_call: NA
j_call: TRBJ2-1
cdr3_aa: CASSLERNSYNEQFF
cdr3_nt: TGTGCCAGCAGCCTTGAGCGGAACTCCTACAATGAGCAGTTCTTC

v_call: TRBV6-5
clone_size: few
d_call: TRBD1
j_call: TRBJ1-5
cdr3_aa: CATALTGGNQPQHF
cdr3_nt: TGTGCCACCGCCCTGACAGGGGGGAATCAGCCCCAGCATTTT

v_call: TRBV27
clone_size: few
d_call: NA
j_call: TRBJ2-2
cdr3_aa: CASSITYNTGELFF
cdr3_nt: TGTGCCAGCAGCATTACCTACAACACCGGGGAGCTGTTTTTT

v_call: TRBV9
clone_size: NA
d_call: NA
j_call: TRBJ1-4
cdr3_aa: CASSASPVFNEKLFF
cdr3_nt: TGTGCCAGCAGCGCGTCGCCAGTATTTAATGAAAAACTGTTTTTT

v_call: TRBV12-1
clone_size: NA
d_call: NA
j_call: TRBJ2-1
cdr3_aa: CASSATSGRYNEQFF
cdr3_nt: TGTGCCAGCAGCGCAACTAGCGGGAGATACAATGAGCAGTTCTTC

v_call: TRBV5-1
clone_size: NA
d_call: TRBD1
j_call: TRBJ2-3
cdr3_aa: CASSLARDRASTDTQYF
cdr3_nt: TGCGCCAGCAGCTTGGCTCGGGACAGGGCTAGCACAGATACGCAGTATTTT

v_call: TRBV9
clone_size: NA
d_call: TRBD1
j_call: TRBJ2-7
cdr3_aa: CASSVRTGTYEQYF
cdr3_nt: TGTGCCAGCAGCGTAAGGACAGGGACGTACGAGCAGTACTTC

v_call: TRBV5-1
clone_size: NA
d_call: NA
j_call: TRBJ2-3
cdr3_aa: CASSLRENTDTQYF
cdr3_nt: TGCGCCAGCAGCTTAAGAGAGAACACAGATACGCAGTATTTT

v_call: TRBV5-1
clone_size: few
d_call: TRBD2
j_call: TRBJ2-3
cdr3_aa: CASSPSGTRGEVQYF
cdr3_nt: TGCGCCAGCAGTCCCAGCGGGACCCGCGGGGAGGTGCAGTATTTT

v_call: TRBV6-1
clone_size: NA
d_call: NA
j_call: TRBJ1-4
cdr3_aa: CASSAHPGATNEKLFF
cdr3_nt: TGTGCCAGCAGTGCCCACCCAGGGGCAACTAATGAAAAACTGTTTTTT

v_call: TRBV5-1
clone_size: NA
d_call: NA
j_call: TRBJ2-1
cdr3_aa: CASRGDTYNEQFF
cdr3_nt: TGCGCCAGCAGGGGAGACACTTACAATGAGCAGTTCTTC

v_call: TRBV3-1/TRBV3-2
clone_size: NA
d_call: TRBD1
j_call: TRBJ1-6
cdr3_aa: CASSSGTAYNSPLHF
cdr3_nt: TGTGCCAGCAGCTCCGGGACAGCCTATAATTCACCCCTCCACTTT

v_call: TRBV19
clone_size: NA
d_call: TRBD2
j_call: TRBJ2-5
cdr3_aa: CASSWGTSGIKETQYF
cdr3_nt: TGTGCCAGTAGTTGGGGGACTAGCGGCATTAAAGAGACCCAGTACTTC

v_call: TRBV29-1
clone_size: NA
d_call: NA
j_call: TRBJ2-7
cdr3_aa: CSVESVRGETSYEQYF
cdr3_nt: TGCAGCGTTGAAAGCGTCCGCGGGGAGACGTCCTACGAGCAGTACTTC